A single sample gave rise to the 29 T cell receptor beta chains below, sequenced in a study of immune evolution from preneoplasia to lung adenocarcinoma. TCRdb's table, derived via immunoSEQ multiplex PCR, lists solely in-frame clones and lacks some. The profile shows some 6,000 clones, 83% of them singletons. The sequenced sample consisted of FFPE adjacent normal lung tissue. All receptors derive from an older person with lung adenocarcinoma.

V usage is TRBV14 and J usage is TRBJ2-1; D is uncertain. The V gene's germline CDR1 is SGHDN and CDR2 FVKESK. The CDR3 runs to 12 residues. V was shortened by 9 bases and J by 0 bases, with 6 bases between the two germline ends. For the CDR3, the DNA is TGTGCCAGAATGGACTCCTACAATGAGCAGTTCTTC. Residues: CARMDSYNEQFF.

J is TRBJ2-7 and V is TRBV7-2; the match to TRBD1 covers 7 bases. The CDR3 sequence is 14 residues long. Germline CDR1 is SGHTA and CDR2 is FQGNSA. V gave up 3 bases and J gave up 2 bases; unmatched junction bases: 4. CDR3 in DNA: TGTGCCAGCAGCTTCGGGGACAGAGCCTACGAGCAGTACTTC. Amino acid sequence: CASSFGDRAYEQYF.

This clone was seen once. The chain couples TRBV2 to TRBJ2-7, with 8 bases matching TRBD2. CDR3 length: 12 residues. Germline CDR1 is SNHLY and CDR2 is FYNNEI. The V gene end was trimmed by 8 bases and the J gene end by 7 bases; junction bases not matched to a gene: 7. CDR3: CASFGTRNEQYF. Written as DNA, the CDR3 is TGTGCCAGCTTCGGGACTAGAAATGAGCAGTACTTC. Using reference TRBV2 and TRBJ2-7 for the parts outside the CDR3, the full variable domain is EPEVTQTPSHQVTQMGQEVILRCVPISNHLYFYWYRQILGQKVEFLVSFYNNEISEKSEIFDDQFSVERPDGSNFTLKIRSTKLEDSAMYFCASFGTRNEQYFGPGTRLTVT.

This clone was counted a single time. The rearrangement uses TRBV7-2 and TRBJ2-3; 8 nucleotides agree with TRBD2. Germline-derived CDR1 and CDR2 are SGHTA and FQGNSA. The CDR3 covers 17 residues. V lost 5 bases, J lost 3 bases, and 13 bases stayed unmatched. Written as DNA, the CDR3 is TGTGCCAGCAGCCCAGCACGGAGCGGGAGCGGTACAGATACGCAGTATTTT. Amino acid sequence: CASSPARSGSGTDTQYF.

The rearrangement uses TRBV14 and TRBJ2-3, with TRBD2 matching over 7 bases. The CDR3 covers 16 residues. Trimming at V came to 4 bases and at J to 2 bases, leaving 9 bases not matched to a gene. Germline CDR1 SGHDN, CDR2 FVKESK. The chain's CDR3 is CASSLGLVSLTDTQYF. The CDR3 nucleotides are TGTGCCAGCAGCCTAGGACTAGTCTCCCTCACAGATACGCAGTATTTT.

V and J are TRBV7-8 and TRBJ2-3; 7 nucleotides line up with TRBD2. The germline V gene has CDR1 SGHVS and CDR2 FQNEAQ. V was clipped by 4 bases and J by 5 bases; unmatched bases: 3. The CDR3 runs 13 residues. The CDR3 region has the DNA TGTGCCAGCAGCTGGACTAGAGGAGATACGCAGTATTTT. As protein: CASSWTRGDTQYF.

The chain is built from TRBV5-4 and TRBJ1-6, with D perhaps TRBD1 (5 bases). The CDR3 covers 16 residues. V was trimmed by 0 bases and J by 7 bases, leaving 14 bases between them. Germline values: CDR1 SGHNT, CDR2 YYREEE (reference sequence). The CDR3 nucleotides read TGTGCCAGCAGCTTGGGGCATCGCAGGGAAAATTCACCCCTCCACTTT. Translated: CASSLGHRRENSPLHF.

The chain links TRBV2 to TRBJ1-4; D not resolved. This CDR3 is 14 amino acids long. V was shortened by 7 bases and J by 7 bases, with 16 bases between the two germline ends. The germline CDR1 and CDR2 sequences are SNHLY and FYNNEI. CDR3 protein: CASIRNGPGEKLFF. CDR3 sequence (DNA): TGTGCCAGCATTCGAAACGGGCCGGGTGAAAAACTGTTTTTT.

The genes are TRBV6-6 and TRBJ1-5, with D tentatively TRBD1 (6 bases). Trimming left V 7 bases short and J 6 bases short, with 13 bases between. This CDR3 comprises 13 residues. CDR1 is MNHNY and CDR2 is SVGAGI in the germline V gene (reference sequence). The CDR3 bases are TGTGCCAGCAACGGGCAGGGGAGTCAGCCCCAGCATTTT. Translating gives CASNGQGSQPQHF.

The CDR3 DNA reads as TGTGCCAGCTCACCACAGGGACAGGGTGTCTATGGCTACACCTTC. This codes for CASSPQGQGVYGYTF. The gene calls are TRBV18 and TRBJ1-2, with 9 bases lining up with TRBD1. The length of the CDR3 is 15 residues. Germline V gene data show CDR1 as KGHSH and CDR2 as LQKENI. Germline trimming cut 1 base from V and 4 bases from J; bases unmatched to any gene: 4.

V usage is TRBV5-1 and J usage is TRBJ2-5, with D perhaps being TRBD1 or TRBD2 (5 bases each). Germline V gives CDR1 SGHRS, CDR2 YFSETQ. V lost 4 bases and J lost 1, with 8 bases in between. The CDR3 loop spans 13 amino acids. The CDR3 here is CASSLGAQETQYF. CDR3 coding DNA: TGCGCCAGCAGCCTCGGGGCCCAAGAGACCCAGTACTTC.

This CDR3 is CASSYSKTVGNYGYTF. In nucleotides, the CDR3 is TGTGCCAGCAGTTACTCGAAGACGGTAGGGAACTATGGCTACACCTTC. The genes are TRBV6-5 and TRBJ1-2, with unresolved D. In germline, CDR1 is MNHEY, CDR2 SVGAGI. The germline V and J ends were trimmed by 0 bases and 2 bases, with 13 bases remaining between them. The CDR3 spans 16 residues.

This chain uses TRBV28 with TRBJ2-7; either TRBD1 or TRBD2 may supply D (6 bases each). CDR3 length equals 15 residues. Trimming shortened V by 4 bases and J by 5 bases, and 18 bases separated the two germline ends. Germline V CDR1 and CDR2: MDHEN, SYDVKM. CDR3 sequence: CASSSEGGGKDEQYF. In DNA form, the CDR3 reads TGTGCCAGCAGTTCCGAAGGGGGAGGTAAAGACGAGCAGTACTTC.

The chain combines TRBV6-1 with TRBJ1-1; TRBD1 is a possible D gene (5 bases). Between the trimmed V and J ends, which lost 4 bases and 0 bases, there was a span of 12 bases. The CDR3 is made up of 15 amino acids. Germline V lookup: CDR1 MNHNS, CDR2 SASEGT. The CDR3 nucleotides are TGTGCCAGCAGTGTTGGGGGACTTATGAACACTGAAGCTTTCTTT. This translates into CASSVGGLMNTEAFF.

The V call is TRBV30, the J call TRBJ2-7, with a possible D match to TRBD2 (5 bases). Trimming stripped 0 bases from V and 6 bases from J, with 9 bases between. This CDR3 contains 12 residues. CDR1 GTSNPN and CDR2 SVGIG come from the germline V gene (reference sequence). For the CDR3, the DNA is TGTGCCTGGAGTGTACTGGGAGCCGAGCAGTACTTC. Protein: CAWSVLGAEQYF.

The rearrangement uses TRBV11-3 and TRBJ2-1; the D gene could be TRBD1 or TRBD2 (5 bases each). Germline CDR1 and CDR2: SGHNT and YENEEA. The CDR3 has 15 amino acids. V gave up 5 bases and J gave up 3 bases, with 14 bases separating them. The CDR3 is CASSPRGEFYNEQFF. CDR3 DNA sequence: TGTGCCAGCAGCCCACGGGGCGAATTCTACAATGAGCAGTTCTTC.

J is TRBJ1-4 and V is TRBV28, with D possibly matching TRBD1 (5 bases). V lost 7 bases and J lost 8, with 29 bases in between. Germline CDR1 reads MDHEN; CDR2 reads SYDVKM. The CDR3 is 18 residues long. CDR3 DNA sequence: TGTGCCAGCAAACCGGGGCCGATCTCTTTGGCCCCAGGGGAAAAACTGTTTTTT. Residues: CASKPGPISLAPGEKLFF.

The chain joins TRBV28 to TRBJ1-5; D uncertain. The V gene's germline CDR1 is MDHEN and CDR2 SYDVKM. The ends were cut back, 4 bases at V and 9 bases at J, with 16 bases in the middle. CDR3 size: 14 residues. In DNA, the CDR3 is TGTGCCAGCAGTTCGAACGCCCTCTCTGGGCCCCAGCATTTT. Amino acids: CASSSNALSGPQHF.

Here the CDR3 DNA reads TGCGCCAGCAGCTTGAACGGTGCAGTTAACAATGAGCAGTTCTTC. Amino acids: CASSLNGAVNNEQFF. The rearrangement uses TRBV5-1 and TRBJ2-1, with D hard to call. CDR3 length: 15 residues. The V and J ends lost 1 base and 5 bases respectively, with 13 bases between them. Per the germline V gene, CDR1 is SGHRS and CDR2 is YFSETQ.

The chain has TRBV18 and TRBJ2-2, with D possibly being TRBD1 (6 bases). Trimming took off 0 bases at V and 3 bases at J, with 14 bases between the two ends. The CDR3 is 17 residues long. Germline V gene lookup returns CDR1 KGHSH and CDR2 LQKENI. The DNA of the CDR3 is TGTGCCAGCTCACCACCTCAGGACAGAGGATACACCGGGGAGCTGTTTTTT. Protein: CASSPPQDRGYTGELFF.

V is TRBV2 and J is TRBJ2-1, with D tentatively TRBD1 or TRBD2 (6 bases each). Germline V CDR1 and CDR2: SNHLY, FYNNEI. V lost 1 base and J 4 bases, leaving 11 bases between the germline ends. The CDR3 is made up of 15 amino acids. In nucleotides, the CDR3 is TGTGCCAGCAGTGAAGAGGGGGGAATATACAATGAGCAGTTCTTC. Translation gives CASSEEGGIYNEQFF.

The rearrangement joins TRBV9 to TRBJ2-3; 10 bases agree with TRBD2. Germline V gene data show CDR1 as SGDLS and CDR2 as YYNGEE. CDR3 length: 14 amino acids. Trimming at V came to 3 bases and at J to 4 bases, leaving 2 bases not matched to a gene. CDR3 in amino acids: CASSGTSGSDTQYF. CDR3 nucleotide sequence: TGTGCCAGCAGCGGGACTAGCGGTTCAGATACGCAGTATTTT.

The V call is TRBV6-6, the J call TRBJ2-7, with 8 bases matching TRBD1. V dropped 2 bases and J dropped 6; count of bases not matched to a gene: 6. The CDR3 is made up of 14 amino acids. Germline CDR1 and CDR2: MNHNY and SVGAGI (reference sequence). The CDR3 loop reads CASSYGQGAGEQYF. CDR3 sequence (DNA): TGTGCCAGCAGTTACGGGCAGGGGGCGGGCGAGCAGTACTTC.

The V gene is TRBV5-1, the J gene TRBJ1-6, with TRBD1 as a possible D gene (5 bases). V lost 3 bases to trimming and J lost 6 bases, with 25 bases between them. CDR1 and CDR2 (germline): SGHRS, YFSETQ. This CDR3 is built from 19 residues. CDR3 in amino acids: CASSSSPLQGSFPNSPLHF. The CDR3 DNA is TGCGCCAGCAGCTCATCTCCGCTCCAGGGATCATTCCCTAATTCACCCCTCCACTTT.

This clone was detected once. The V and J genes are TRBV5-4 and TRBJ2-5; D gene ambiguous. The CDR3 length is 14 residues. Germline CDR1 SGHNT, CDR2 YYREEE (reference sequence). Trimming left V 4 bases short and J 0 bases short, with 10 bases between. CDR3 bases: TGTGCCAGCAGCCCCACAGTGTACCAAGAGACCCAGTACTTC. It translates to CASSPTVYQETQYF.

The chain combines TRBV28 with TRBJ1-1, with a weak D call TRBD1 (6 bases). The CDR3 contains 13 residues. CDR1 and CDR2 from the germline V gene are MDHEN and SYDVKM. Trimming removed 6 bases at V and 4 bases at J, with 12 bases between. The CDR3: CASRYTGLTEAFF. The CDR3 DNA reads TGTGCCAGCAGATATACAGGGCTCACTGAAGCTTTCTTT.

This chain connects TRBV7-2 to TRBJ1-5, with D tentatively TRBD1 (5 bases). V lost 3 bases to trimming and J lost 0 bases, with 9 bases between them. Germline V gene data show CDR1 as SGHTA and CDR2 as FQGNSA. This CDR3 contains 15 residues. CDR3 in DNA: TGTGCCAGCAGCTTCTACAGGAATAGCAATCAGCCCCAGCATTTT. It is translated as CASSFYRNSNQPQHF.

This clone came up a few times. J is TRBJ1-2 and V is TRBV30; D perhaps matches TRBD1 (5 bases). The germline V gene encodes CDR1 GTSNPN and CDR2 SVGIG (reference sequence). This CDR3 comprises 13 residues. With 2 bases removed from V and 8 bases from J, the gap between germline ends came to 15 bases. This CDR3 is CAWSRPPEGGYTF. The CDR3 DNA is TGTGCCTGGAGTCGACCGCCCGAGGGGGGCTACACCTTC.

In DNA form, the CDR3 reads TGTGCCTGGAGTAGGGCCCGAGCCGGGGAGCTGTTTTTT. Protein sequence: CAWSRARAGELFF. The chain employs TRBV30 and TRBJ2-2; D not certain. Germline values: CDR1 GTSNPN, CDR2 SVGIG (reference sequence). The V end was cut by 2 bases, the J end by 6 bases, with 10 bases between. CDR3 size: 13 residues.